This T cell receptor (beta chain) was sequenced for a study of cytomegalovirus exposure and HLA in healthy donors. The wider study: A prior analysis found 117 million unique TCR beta sequences from 150 million to 200 million T cells. Study outcomes and limitations: In a later analysis, V- and J-gene trimming of beta chains associated with a DCLRE1C missense variant, replicated independently.

About this clone itself: Its specificity is unknown.

The PCR employed 60 Vbeta primers together with 13 Jbeta primers. Only in-frame clones appear in the TCRdb table, and some are missing; sequencing was by immunoSEQ multiplex PCR. The table includes roughly 140,000 clones, about 68% detected once. The receptor was derived from a man aged 18 to 29 in good health and CMV-seronegative. Sequencing input: PBMCs.

CDR3 amino acids: CASSRDTATNEKLFF. The DNA of the CDR3 is TGTGCCAGCAGTCGGGATACAGCAACTAATGAAAAACTGTTTTTT. V and J are TRBV6-5 and TRBJ1-4; D is undetermined. The CDR3 has 15 residues. Germline V gives CDR1 MNHEY, CDR2 SVGAGI. The V end was cut by 5 bases, the J end by 0 bases, with 10 bases between.